The TCR beta chain under discussion was sequenced for a study of Graves' ophthalmopathy and Graves' hyperthyroidism. Whole-study findings and limits: A model built from 13 signatures distinguished ophthalmopathy from stable hyperthyroidism with around 91% sensitivity and 81.08% specificity.

Over 18 months of follow-up, stable hyperthyroidism required that no ophthalmopathy appear. Participants with hyperthyroidism, aged 18 to 65, were newly diagnosed with under 2 months' duration. Researchers took RNA transcripts and amplified TCR beta CDR3 regions from them. RT-PCR in the first round used HTBI primers; a second-round multiplex PCR followed. TCRdb recomputed calls from the multiplex PCR reads with MiXCR, one row per CDR3 protein. The sample lists under 800,000 distinct CDR3 sequences; about 20% were seen once. This clonotype was detected ten times or more. The antigen is undetermined. With 2 bases removed from V and 1 base from J, the gap between germline ends came to 6 bases. The CDR3 spans 14 residues. Germline CDR1 ENHRY, CDR2 SYGVKD.

This rearrangement joins TRBV10-3 to TRBJ2-4; D not resolved. The sequencing sample was made of peripheral blood. The clonotype comes from a woman aged 18-30 years with stable Graves' hyperthyroidism. Some clones in this sample may be carry-over from other donors' samples. CDR3: CAISEQKAKNIQYF. CDR3 nucleotides: TGTGCCATCAGTGAGCAGAAGGCCAAAAACATTCAGTACTTC.